Sequencing of this T cell receptor beta chain was carried out in a study of neurological immune-mediated disorders. This clonotype was seen ten or more times. The authors made cDNA by 5'RACE with 10-nucleotide random UMIs. MiXCR, applied by TCRdb to the 5' RACE reads, yields one record per CDR3 protein. The data hold about 38,000 distinct CDR3 sequences, with 11% observed a single time. Input was over 800,000 sorted T cells, either CD4+ or CD8+. The TCR comes from a woman in her twenties or thirties with HTLV-1-associated myelopathy (HAM/TSP). The specimen was CD4+ T cells from blood.

The CDR3 DNA reads as TGCGCCAGCACCACATTTGGACAGGTTTACACCGGGGAGCTGTTTTTT. This translates into CASTTFGQVYTGELFF. The chain joins TRBV4-1 to TRBJ2-2, with TRBD1 matching over 7 bases. The length of the CDR3 is 16 residues. V shed 7 bases and J 3 bases; nucleotides not matched to a gene: 11. CDR1 and CDR2 from the germline V gene are MGHRA and YSYEKL.